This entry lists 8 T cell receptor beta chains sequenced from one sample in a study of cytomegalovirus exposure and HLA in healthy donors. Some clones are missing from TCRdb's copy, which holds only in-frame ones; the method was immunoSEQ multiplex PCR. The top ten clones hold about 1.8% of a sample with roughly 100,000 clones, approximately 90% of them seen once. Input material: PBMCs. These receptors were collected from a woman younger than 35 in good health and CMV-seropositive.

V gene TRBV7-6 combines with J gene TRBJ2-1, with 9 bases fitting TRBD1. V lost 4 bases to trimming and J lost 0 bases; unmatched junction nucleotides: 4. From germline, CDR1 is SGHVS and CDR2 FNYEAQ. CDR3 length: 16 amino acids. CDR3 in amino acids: CASSSGTGNSYNEQFF. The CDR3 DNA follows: TGTGCCAGCAGCTCCGGGACAGGGAACTCCTACAATGAGCAGTTCTTC.

The CDR3 protein is CASGQGSTDTQYF. CDR3 coding DNA: TGTGCCAGCGGACAGGGAAGCACAGATACGCAGTATTTT. The chain joins TRBV28 to TRBJ2-3, with TRBD1 matching over 8 bases. V lost 8 bases to trimming and J lost 0 bases; unmatched junction nucleotides: 1. Germline V gene sequence: CDR1 MDHEN, CDR2 SYDVKM. CDR3 length equals 13 residues.

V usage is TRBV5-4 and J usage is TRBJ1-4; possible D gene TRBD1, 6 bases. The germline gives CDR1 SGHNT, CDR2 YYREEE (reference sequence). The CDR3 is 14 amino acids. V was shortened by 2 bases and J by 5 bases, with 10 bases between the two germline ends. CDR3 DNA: TGTGCCAGCAGCTTCGGGACAATGAATGAAAAACTGTTTTTT. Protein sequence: CASSFGTMNEKLFF.

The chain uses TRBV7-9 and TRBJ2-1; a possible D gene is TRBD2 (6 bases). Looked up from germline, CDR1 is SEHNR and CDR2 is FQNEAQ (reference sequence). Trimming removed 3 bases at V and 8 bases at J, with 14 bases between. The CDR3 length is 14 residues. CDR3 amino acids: CASSFVLGGYEQFF. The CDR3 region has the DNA TGTGCCAGCAGCTTCGTCCTTGGGGGGTATGAGCAGTTCTTC.

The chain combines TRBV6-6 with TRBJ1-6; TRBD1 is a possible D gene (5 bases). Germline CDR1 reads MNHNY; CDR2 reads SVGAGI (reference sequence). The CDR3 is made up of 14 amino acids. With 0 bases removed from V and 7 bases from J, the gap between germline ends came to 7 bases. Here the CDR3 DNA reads TGTGCCAGCAGTTACTCGGAGGGGAATTCACCCCTCCACTTT. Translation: CASSYSEGNSPLHF.

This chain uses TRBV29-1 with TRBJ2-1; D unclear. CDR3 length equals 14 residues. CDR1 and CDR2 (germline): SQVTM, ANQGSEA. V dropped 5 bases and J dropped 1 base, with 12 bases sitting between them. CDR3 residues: CSVPVRVSYNEQFF. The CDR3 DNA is TGCAGCGTTCCAGTCCGTGTTTCCTACAATGAGCAGTTCTTC.

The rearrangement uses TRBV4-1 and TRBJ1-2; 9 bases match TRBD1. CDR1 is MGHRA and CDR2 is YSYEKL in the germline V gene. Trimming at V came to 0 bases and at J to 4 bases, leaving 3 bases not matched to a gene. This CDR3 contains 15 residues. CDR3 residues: CASSQDPGQGYGYTF. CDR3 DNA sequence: TGCGCCAGCAGCCAAGATCCGGGACAGGGCTATGGCTACACCTTC.

The CDR3 here is CASSQDYYSSYEQYF. The CDR3 DNA reads as TGCGCCAGCAGCCAAGATTATTACAGTTCCTACGAGCAGTACTTC. The J gene is TRBJ2-7, the V gene TRBV4-1, with unresolved D. Between the trimmed V and J ends, which lost 0 bases and 1 base, there was a span of 10 bases. The germline V gene encodes CDR1 MGHRA and CDR2 YSYEKL. The CDR3 extends over 15 amino acids.